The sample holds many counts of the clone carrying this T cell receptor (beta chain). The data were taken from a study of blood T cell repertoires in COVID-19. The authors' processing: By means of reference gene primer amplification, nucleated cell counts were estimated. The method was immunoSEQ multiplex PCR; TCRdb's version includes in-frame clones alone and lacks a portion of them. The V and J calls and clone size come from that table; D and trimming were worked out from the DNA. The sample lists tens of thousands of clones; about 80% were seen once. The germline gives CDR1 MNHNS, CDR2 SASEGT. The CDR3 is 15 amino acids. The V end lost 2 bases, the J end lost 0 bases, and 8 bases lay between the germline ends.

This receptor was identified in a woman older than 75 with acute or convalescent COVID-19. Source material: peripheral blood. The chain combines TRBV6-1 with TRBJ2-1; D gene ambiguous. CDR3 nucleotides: TGTGCCAGCAGTGAAAATACTGGCTCCTACAATGAGCAGTTCTTC. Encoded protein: CASSENTGSYNEQFF.